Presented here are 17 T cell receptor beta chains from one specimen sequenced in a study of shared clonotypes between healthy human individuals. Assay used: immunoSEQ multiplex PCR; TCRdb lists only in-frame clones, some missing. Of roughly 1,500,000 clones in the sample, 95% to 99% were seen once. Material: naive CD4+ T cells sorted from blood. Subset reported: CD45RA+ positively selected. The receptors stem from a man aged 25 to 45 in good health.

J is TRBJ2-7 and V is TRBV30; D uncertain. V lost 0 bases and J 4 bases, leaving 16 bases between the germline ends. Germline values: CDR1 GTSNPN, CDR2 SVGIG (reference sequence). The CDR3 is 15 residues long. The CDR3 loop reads CAWSVNGRVRYEQYF. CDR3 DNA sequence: TGTGCCTGGAGTGTAAACGGCCGGGTCCGGTACGAGCAGTACTTC.

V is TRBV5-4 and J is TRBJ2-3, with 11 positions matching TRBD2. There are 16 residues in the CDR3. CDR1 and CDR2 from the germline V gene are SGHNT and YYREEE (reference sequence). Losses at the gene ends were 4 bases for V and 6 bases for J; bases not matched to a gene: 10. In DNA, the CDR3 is TGTGCCAGCAGCCCCGGGACTAGCGGCGGGACGGATACGCAGTATTTT. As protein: CASSPGTSGGTDTQYF.

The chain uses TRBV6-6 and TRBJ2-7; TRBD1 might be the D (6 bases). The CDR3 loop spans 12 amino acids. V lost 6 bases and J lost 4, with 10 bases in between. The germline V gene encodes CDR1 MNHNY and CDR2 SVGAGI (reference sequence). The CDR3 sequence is CASRGTKYEQYF. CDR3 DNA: TGTGCCAGCAGGGGGACAAAGTACGAGCAGTACTTC.

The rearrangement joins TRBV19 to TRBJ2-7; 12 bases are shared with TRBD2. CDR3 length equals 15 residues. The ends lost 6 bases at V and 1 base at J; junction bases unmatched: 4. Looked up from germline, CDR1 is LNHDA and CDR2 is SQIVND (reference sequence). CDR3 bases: TGTGCCAGTAGGATGACTAGCGGGAGTTCCTACGAGCAGTACTTC. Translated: CASRMTSGSSYEQYF.

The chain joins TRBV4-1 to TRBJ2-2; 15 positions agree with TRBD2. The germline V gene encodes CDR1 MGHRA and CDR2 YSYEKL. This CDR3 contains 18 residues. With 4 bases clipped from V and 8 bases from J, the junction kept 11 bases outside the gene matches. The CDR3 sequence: CASSPGLAGGSMEGELFF. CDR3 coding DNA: TGCGCCAGCAGCCCGGGACTAGCGGGAGGAAGTATGGAAGGGGAGCTGTTTTTT.

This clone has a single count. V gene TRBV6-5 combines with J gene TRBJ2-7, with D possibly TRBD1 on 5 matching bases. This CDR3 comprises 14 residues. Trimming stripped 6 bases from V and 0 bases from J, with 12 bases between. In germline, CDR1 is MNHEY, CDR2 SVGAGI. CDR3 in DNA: TGTGCCAGCAGCGACAGATTCAGCTCCTACGAGCAGTACTTC. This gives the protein CASSDRFSSYEQYF.

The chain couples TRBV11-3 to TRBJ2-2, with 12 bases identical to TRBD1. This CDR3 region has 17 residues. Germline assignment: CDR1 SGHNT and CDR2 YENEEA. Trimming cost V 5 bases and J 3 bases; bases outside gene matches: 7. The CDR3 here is CASSRGQGAGDTGELFF. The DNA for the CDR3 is TGTGCCAGCAGCCGGGGACAGGGGGCCGGGGACACCGGGGAGCTGTTTTTT.

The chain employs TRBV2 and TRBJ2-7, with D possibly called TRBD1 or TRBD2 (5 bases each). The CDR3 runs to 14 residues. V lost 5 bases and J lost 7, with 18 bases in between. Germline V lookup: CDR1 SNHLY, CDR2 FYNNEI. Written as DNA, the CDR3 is TGTGCCAGCAGTTTCAGGGACCGGCCTTGGGAGCAGTACTTC. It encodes CASSFRDRPWEQYF.

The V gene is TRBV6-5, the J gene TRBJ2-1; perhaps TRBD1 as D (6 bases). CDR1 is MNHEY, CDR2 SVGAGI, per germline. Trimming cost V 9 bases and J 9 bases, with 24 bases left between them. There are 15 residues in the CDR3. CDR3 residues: CASSKGLPLGAEQFF. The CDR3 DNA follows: TGTGCCAGTAGTAAAGGACTTCCGTTGGGGGCTGAGCAGTTCTTC.

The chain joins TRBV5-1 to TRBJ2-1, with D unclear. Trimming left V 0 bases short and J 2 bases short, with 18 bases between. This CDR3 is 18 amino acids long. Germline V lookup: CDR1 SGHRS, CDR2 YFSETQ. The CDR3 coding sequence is TGCGCCAGCAGCTTGGTGAACCTGGCAGTACTCACCTACAATGAGCAGTTCTTC. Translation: CASSLVNLAVLTYNEQFF.

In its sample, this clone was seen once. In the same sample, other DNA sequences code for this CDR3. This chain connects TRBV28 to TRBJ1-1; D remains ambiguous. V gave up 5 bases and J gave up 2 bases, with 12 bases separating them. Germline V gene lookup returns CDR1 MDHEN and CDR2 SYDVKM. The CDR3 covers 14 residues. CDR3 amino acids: CASSLLGRNTEAFF. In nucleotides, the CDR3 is TGTGCCAGCAGTCTACTGGGGAGAAACACTGAAGCTTTCTTT.

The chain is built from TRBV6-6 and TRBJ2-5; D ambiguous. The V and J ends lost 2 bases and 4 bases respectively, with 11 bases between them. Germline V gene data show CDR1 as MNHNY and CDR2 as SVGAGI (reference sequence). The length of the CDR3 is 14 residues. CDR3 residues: CASSYRAIRETQYF. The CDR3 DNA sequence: TGTGCCAGCAGTTACCGGGCCATCCGAGAGACCCAGTACTTC.

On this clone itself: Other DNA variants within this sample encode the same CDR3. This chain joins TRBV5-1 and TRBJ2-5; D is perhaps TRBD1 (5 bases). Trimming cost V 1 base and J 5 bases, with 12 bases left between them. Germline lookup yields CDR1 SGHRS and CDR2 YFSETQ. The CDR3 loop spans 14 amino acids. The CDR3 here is CASSLQGSGETQYF. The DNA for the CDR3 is TGCGCCAGCAGCTTGCAGGGATCCGGTGAGACCCAGTACTTC.

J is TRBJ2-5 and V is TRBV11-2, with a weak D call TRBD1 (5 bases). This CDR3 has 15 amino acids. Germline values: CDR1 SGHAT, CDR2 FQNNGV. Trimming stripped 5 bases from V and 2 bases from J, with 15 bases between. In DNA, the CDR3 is TGTGCCAGCAGCACGCAGGGTTTCCAGCAAGAGACCCAGTACTTC. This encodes CASSTQGFQQETQYF.

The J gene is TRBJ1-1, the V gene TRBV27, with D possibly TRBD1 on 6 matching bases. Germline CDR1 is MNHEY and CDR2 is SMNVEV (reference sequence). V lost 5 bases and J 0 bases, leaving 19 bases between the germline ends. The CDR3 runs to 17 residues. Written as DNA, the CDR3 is TGTGCCAGCAGTGCCAACAGGGTTTTCAAAATGAACACTGAAGCTTTCTTT. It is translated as CASSANRVFKMNTEAFF.

The chain's CDR3 is CASSYSSASGNTIYF. The CDR3 nucleotides are TGTGCCAGCAGTTACTCGTCTGCCTCTGGAAACACCATATATTTT. The rearrangement joins TRBV6-5 to TRBJ1-3; D is undetermined. The CDR3 spans 15 residues. Trimming took 0 bases from V and 0 from J, leaving 6 bases between them. In germline, CDR1 is MNHEY, CDR2 SVGAGI.

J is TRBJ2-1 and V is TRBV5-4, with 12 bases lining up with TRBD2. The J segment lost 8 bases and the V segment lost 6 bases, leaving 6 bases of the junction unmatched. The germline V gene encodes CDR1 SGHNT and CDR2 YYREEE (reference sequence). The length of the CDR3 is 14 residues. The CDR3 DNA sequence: TGTGCCAGCACACCGAGACTAGCGGGAGATGAGCAGTTCTTC. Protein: CASTPRLAGDEQFF.